A selection of T cell receptor beta chains follows, all from one sample in a study of beta chain features in type 1 diabetes. Libraries were prepared by immunoSEQ multiplex PCR; TCRdb keeps only in-frame clonotypes and omits some of them. The profile shows 130,000 to 150,000 clones, under 60% of them singletons. The material sequenced was Tregs from blood. The receptor source for this set is a man in his late teens or twenties in good health. The CDR3 runs from the conserved cysteine through the conserved F or W. A D gene is named only where the DNA matches it firmly. Not all rows give a size; the values are once, few, many and, for expanded clones, a class.

size	V	D	J	CDR3	DNA
NA	TRBV7-2	TRBD1	TRBJ2-7	CASSTQPGQGRREQYF	TGTGCCAGCAGCACTCAACCGGGACAGGGGAGGCGCGAGCAGTACTTC
NA	TRBV10-3	NA	TRBJ2-1	CAINERPYNEQFF	TGTGCCATCAACGAGCGCCCCTACAATGAGCAGTTCTTC
NA	TRBV29-1	NA	TRBJ2-2	CSVLPYTTGELFF	TGCAGCGTTTTACCGTACACCACCGGGGAGCTGTTTTTT
few	TRBV19	TRBD1	TRBJ1-1	CASSKQGLDTEAFF	TGTGCCAGTAGTAAACAGGGGCTGGACACTGAAGCTTTCTTT
NA	TRBV2	TRBD2	TRBJ2-1	CASSEGWGLAGYEQFF	TGTGCCAGCAGTGAAGGCTGGGGACTAGCGGGATATGAGCAGTTCTTC
few	TRBV7-2	TRBD1	TRBJ1-6	CASSFGTGHSPLHF	TGTGCCAGCAGCTTTGGGACAGGGCATTCACCCCTCCACTTT
NA	TRBV10-3	NA	TRBJ2-7	CAIRWALSSYEQYF	TGTGCCATCAGGTGGGCCCTGAGCTCCTACGAGCAGTACTTC
NA	TRBV5-1	TRBD2	TRBJ2-1	CASSLRGLAGEYNEQFF	TGCGCCAGCAGCCTGCGGGGACTAGCGGGGGAGTACAATGAGCAGTTCTTC
NA	TRBV14	TRBD2	TRBJ2-7	CASSQMGLAGTISYEQYF	TGTGCCAGCAGCCAGATGGGACTAGCGGGGACCATTTCCTACGAGCAGTACTTC
NA	TRBV2	TRBD1	TRBJ1-5	CASSRQGRGQPQHF	TGTGCCAGCAGTCGACAGGGGAGGGGTCAGCCCCAGCATTTT
once	TRBV6-6	NA	TRBJ2-3	CASRYYGDPSTDTQYF	TGTGCCAGCAGATACTACGGGGATCCTAGCACAGATACGCAGTATTTT
NA	TRBV9	TRBD1	TRBJ2-3	CASSPRGPPDTQYF	TGTGCCAGCAGCCCGAGGGGGCCACCAGATACGCAGTATTTT
medium-sized	TRBV7-9	TRBD1	TRBJ2-7	CASSLFSGTGTYEQYF	TGTGCCAGCAGCTTATTCTCCGGGACAGGAACCTACGAGCAGTACTTC
NA	TRBV5-6	NA	TRBJ2-5	CASSLGWQETQYF	TGTGCCAGCAGCCTCGGGTGGCAGGAGACCCAGTACTTC
once	TRBV29-1	NA	TRBJ2-5	CSVVFYQETQYF	TGCAGCGTTGTGTTCTACCAAGAGACCCAGTACTTC
NA	TRBV5-1	TRBD1	TRBJ2-6	CASSPGGSGANVLTF	TGCGCCAGCAGTCCAGGGGGCTCTGGGGCCAACGTCCTGACTTTC
few	TRBV14	TRBD2	TRBJ2-2	CASSQDTSGGFVAGELFF	TGTGCCAGCAGCCAAGACACCTCGGGAGGGTTTGTCGCCGGGGAGCTGTTTTTT
NA	TRBV7-3	TRBD1	TRBJ1-1	CASSQMTGTEAFF	TGTGCCAGCAGCCAAATGACAGGGACTGAAGCTTTCTTT
few	TRBV5-1	NA	TRBJ2-5	CASSLGLEGETQYF	TGCGCCAGCAGCCTCGGGCTGGAGGGGGAGACCCAGTACTTC
NA	TRBV5-1	TRBD2	TRBJ2-3	CASTGGPSTDTQYF	TGCGCCAGCACGGGGGGGCCAAGCACAGATACGCAGTATTTT
few	TRBV30	NA	TRBJ2-1	CASKRRVPYNEQFF	TGTGCCTCCAAGAGGAGGGTCCCCTACAATGAGCAGTTCTTC
NA	TRBV6-5	TRBD1	TRBJ2-7	CASSLTGAYEQYF	TGTGCCAGCAGTTTGACAGGGGCCTACGAGCAGTACTTC
few	TRBV2	NA	TRBJ2-1	CASSDYTQFF	TGTGCCAGCAGTGACTATACCCAGTTCTTC
NA	TRBV7-2	TRBD1	TRBJ1-6	CASSSQGLVGSPLHF	TGTGCCAGCAGCTCACAGGGGCTGGTCGGTTCACCCCTCCACTTT
few	TRBV5-4	NA	TRBJ2-3	CASSLVGADTQYF	TGTGCCAGCAGCCTCGTCGGGGCAGATACGCAGTATTTT
NA	TRBV5-4	TRBD2	TRBJ2-5	CASSFPSGGMETQYF	TGTGCCAGCAGCTTTCCTAGCGGGGGTATGGAGACCCAGTACTTC
NA	TRBV6-5	TRBD1	TRBJ2-2	CASSGTGNTGELFF	TGTGCCAGCAGCGGGACAGGGAACACCGGGGAGCTGTTTTTT
few	TRBV5-1	NA	TRBJ1-5	CASSLGAGHQPQHF	TGCGCCAGCAGCTTGGGGGCAGGGCATCAGCCCCAGCATTTT
NA	TRBV4-2	NA	TRBJ2-1	CASSQELRSSYNEQFF	TGTGCCAGCAGCCAAGAGTTGCGGAGCTCCTACAATGAGCAGTTCTTC
NA	TRBV7-2	NA	TRBJ1-5	CASSPAGGEPQHF	TGTGCCAGCAGCCCGGCTGGGGGCGAGCCCCAGCATTTT
NA	TRBV7-2	TRBD1	TRBJ2-7	CASSTSFGQGYEQYF	TGTGCCAGCAGCACTAGTTTCGGACAGGGGTACGAGCAGTACTTC
NA	TRBV11-2	TRBD1	TRBJ1-3	CASRRTGVTNTIYF	TGTGCCAGCCGACGGACAGGGGTGACGAACACCATATATTTT
NA	TRBV9	TRBD1	TRBJ1-5	CASSSGQGNQPQHF	TGTGCCAGCAGCTCTGGACAGGGCAATCAGCCCCAGCATTTT
NA	TRBV21-1	NA	TRBJ2-6	CASGRSGTGPSGANVLTF	TGTGCCAGCGGTAGGTCCGGGACAGGGCCTTCTGGGGCCAACGTCCTGACTTTC
few	TRBV18	NA	TRBJ2-1	CASSTAGSNEQFF	TGTGCCAGCTCGACGGCAGGGTCGAATGAGCAGTTCTTC
NA	TRBV19	TRBD1	TRBJ1-2	CATYRKTGGGYTF	TGTGCCACCTACCGCAAGACAGGGGGCGGCTACACCTTC
NA	TRBV2	TRBD1	TRBJ1-2	CASSLTGIVFYGYTF	TGTGCCAGCAGTCTGACAGGGATAGTCTTCTATGGCTACACCTTC
few	TRBV6-5	TRBD1	TRBJ2-3	CASSSPGQGTDTQYF	TGTGCCAGCAGTTCTCCGGGACAGGGCACAGATACGCAGTATTTT
few	TRBV5-4	TRBD1	TRBJ2-7	CASRPATGSSYEQYF	TGTGCCAGCAGACCCGCGACAGGGAGCTCCTACGAGCAGTACTTC
few	TRBV6-5	TRBD2	TRBJ2-5	CASSSGRAETQYF	TGTGCCAGCAGTTCCGGGAGGGCAGAGACCCAGTACTTC
few	TRBV19	NA	TRBJ1-4	CASSLNRATLKLFF	TGTGCCAGTAGTCTAAACAGGGCTACTTTAAAACTGTTTTTT
NA	TRBV28	NA	TRBJ2-7	CASSLLPQWRYEQYF	TGTGCCAGCAGTCTCCTCCCCCAATGGAGATACGAGCAGTACTTC
once	TRBV27	NA	TRBJ1-1	CASRKGPRQNTEAFF	TGTGCCAGCAGGAAAGGCCCCCGACAGAACACTGAAGCTTTCTTT
NA	TRBV28	NA	TRBJ1-2	CASSLLGTSNTNYGYTF	TGTGCCAGCAGTTTACTTGGGACATCGAATACTAACTATGGCTACACCTTC
NA	TRBV6-6	NA	TRBJ1-2	CASSSEGGTNGYTF	TGTGCCAGCAGCTCAGAAGGGGGAACCAATGGCTACACCTTC
NA	TRBV20-1	NA	TRBJ1-1	CSAEGTEAFF	TGCAGTGCGGAGGGTACTGAAGCTTTCTTT
once	TRBV15	NA	TRBJ2-4	CATQQYPSGAALAKNIQYF	TGTGCCACCCAACAGTACCCAAGTGGGGCAGCTCTAGCCAAAAACATTCAGTACTTC
NA	TRBV7-9	NA	TRBJ2-5	CASSFTGARETQYF	TGTGCCAGCAGCTTTACGGGAGCAAGGGAGACCCAGTACTTC
few	TRBV19	TRBD1	TRBJ1-5	CASSSPGQGVQPQHF	TGTGCCAGTAGTAGTCCGGGACAGGGTGTGCAGCCCCAGCATTTT
NA	TRBV18	NA	TRBJ2-1	CASSLADREQFF	TGTGCCAGCTCACTGGCTGACAGGGAGCAGTTCTTC
NA	TRBV9	NA	TRBJ2-7	CASRLISPYEQYF	TGTGCCAGTCGACTCATCAGTCCCTACGAGCAGTACTTC
few	TRBV7-8	NA	TRBJ2-7	CASSSEDRVRGEQYF	TGTGCCAGCAGCTCGGAGGACCGGGTTAGAGGCGAGCAGTACTTC
few	TRBV6-5	TRBD1	TRBJ2-7	CASSYFGTGGGEQYF	TGTGCCAGCAGTTACTTCGGGACAGGGGGCGGCGAGCAGTACTTC
few	TRBV5-1	TRBD1	TRBJ2-1	CASRTGSENEQFF	TGCGCCAGCAGGACAGGGAGTGAGAATGAGCAGTTCTTC
NA	TRBV11-2	TRBD1	TRBJ2-2	CASSRGTGGYTGELFF	TGTGCCAGCAGCCGCGGGACAGGGGGGTATACCGGGGAGCTGTTTTTT
NA	TRBV6-6	NA	TRBJ1-2	CASSPEFLNYGYTF	TGTGCCAGCAGCCCGGAGTTCCTTAACTATGGCTACACCTTC
few	TRBV7-3	TRBD2	TRBJ2-2	CASSLTSGSPGELFF	TGTGCCAGCAGCTTAACTAGCGGGAGTCCCGGGGAGCTGTTTTTT
NA	TRBV10-3	NA	TRBJ2-7	CAIGGPTGRYEQYF	TGTGCCATCGGCGGTCCGACTGGCCGCTACGAGCAGTACTTC
few	TRBV7-2	NA	TRBJ1-2	CASSLWSENGYTF	TGTGCCAGCAGCTTATGGTCAGAAAATGGCTACACCTTC